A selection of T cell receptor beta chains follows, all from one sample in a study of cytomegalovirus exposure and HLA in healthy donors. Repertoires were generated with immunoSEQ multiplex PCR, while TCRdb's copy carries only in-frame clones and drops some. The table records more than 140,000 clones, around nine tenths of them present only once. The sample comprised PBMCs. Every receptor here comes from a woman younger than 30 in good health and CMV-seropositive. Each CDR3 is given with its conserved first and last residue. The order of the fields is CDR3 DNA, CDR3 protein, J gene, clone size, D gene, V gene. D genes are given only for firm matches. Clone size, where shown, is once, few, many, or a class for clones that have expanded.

TGTGCCAGCAGCCTGCGCACCCAATCCTACAATGAGCAGTTCTTC CASSLRTQSYNEQFF TRBJ2-1 . . TRBV4-2
TGTGCCAGCAGCTTAGGAGCGGTAGGAGACGAGCAGTACTTC CASSLGAVGDEQYF TRBJ2-7 once . TRBV11-3
TGTGCCAGCAGTCTACCTTACTACGAGCAGTACTTC CASSLPYYEQYF TRBJ2-7 . . TRBV28
TGTGCCAGCAGCTTAGGCCGAGCGGGAGTCGGTTTCGAGCAGTACTTC CASSLGRAGVGFEQYF TRBJ2-7 . TRBD2 TRBV11-3
TGCGCCAGCAGCTTGGTGCTGGGGGCGAGAACTGAAGCTTTCTTT CASSLVLGARTEAFF TRBJ1-1 . . TRBV5-1
TGTGCCAGCATATCGTATCCCCTGAGACTAGCGGTAGCCAAAAACATTCAGTACTTC CASISYPLRLAVAKNIQYF TRBJ2-4 . TRBD2 TRBV27
TGTGCCAGTAGTCTCGCCCGGGTACGCAATCAGCCCCAGCATTTT CASSLARVRNQPQHF TRBJ1-5 few . TRBV19
TGTGCCAGCTCACCACCGAGAGGGCTTCCAGGGGCTGGAAACACCATATATTTT CASSPPRGLPGAGNTIYF TRBJ1-3 . . TRBV18
TGTGCCGAAGAGGTCAAGAGCTCCTACGAGCAGTACTTC CAEEVKSSYEQYF TRBJ2-7 . . TRBV25-1
TGTGCCAGCAGCTTAGATAGGCTAGCGGGAAATCGTAACGAGCAGTACTTC CASSLDRLAGNRNEQYF TRBJ2-7 . TRBD2 TRBV11-3
TGCGCCAGCAGCCTCACAACAGGGGAGACGAAGCCCCAGCATTTT CASSLTTGETKPQHF TRBJ1-5 . TRBD1 TRBV4-1
TGTGCCAGTAGTAGACAGACGGGAGTTTCAGATACGCAGTATTTT CASSRQTGVSDTQYF TRBJ2-3 . . TRBV19
TGTGCCAGCAGTGAATTGGGGACAGTTAATGAAAAACTGTTTTTT CASSELGTVNEKLFF TRBJ1-4 . TRBD1 TRBV25-1
TGTGCCAGCAGTTTTACAGGGAAGGCAGATACGCAGTATTTT CASSFTGKADTQYF TRBJ2-3 . . TRBV28
TGTGCCAGTAGACAGCTCGAGGAGACCCAGTACTTC CASRQLEETQYF TRBJ2-5 . . TRBV11-2
TGCGCCAGCAGCCAAGCTCCGAGCTCCTACAATGAGCAGTTCTTC CASSQAPSSYNEQFF TRBJ2-1 . . TRBV4-1
TGTGCCAGCAGCCGGGGGGACAGGGACGAGCAGTACTTC CASSRGDRDEQYF TRBJ2-7 . TRBD1 TRBV5-4
TGCAGTGCTAAGCGGGAGGGCCTGTTCTTC CSAKREGLFF TRBJ2-1 . TRBD2 TRBV20-1
TGTGCCAGCAGCTCCGGACAGTTAGAAGCTTTCTTT CASSSGQLEAFF TRBJ1-1 . . TRBV11-2
TGTGCCTGGAGTGTACTTAGAAACACTGAAGCTTTCTTT CAWSVLRNTEAFF TRBJ1-1 . . TRBV30
TGTGCCTGGAGAGAGGGTAGGACTGAAGCTTTCTTT CAWREGRTEAFF TRBJ1-1 . . TRBV30
TGTGCCACCAGGGCGGATCTAGCGAGTCCCTTCGAGCAGTACTTC CATRADLASPFEQYF TRBJ2-7 . . TRBV15
TGCGCCAGCAGCTCGGGACTAGCGGGCCTCTACGAGCAGTACTTC CASSSGLAGLYEQYF TRBJ2-7 . TRBD2 TRBV5-1
TGTGCCAGCAGCCATGGCGGGGGGACCCAGTACTTC CASSHGGGTQYF TRBJ2-5 . TRBD2 TRBV4-2
TGTGCCAGCAGTTACTCGACAGACTCTGGAAACACCATATATTTT CASSYSTDSGNTIYF TRBJ1-3 . . TRBV6-6
TGTGCCAGCAGCGCCCCAGGGACAGGGTTCACCGGGGAGCTGTTTTTT CASSAPGTGFTGELFF TRBJ2-2 . TRBD1 TRBV9
TGTGCCAGCAGCGCGCCTTTGGGGCCCGGGGAGCTGTTTTTT CASSAPLGPGELFF TRBJ2-2 . . TRBV7-6
TGCGCCAGCAGCGTAGATCGGAATGAGCAGTTCTTC CASSVDRNEQFF TRBJ2-1 . . TRBV5-1
TGCGCCAGCAGTGACTCGTTCGTCAGGGGGCGGCCGTTGTCCTACAATGAGCAGTTCTTC CASSDSFVRGRPLSYNEQFF TRBJ2-1 . TRBD1 TRBV10-1
TGTGCCACCAGCAGAGATGGCAACACAGATACGCAGTATTTT CATSRDGNTDTQYF TRBJ2-3 . . TRBV15
TGTGCCAGCAGTGAGGGGGGGGCGACGAACACTGAAGCTTTCTTT CASSEGGATNTEAFF TRBJ1-1 . . TRBV2
TGTGCTAGTGGTGACAGGGATACGAACACTGAAGCTTTCTTT CASGDRDTNTEAFF TRBJ1-1 . TRBD1 TRBV12-5
TGTGCCAGCAAAGCGGGTCCTAGCACAGATACGCAGTATTTT CASKAGPSTDTQYF TRBJ2-3 . . TRBV4-2
TGTGCCAGCAGCTTAGGGGGAAGGGGGCAACGGTACAATGAGCAGTTCTTC CASSLGGRGQRYNEQFF TRBJ2-1 . TRBD1 TRBV7-6
TGTGCCACCAGCAGAGTAAGGGGGCCGAACACTGAAGCTTTCTTT CATSRVRGPNTEAFF TRBJ1-1 . TRBD1 TRBV15
TGTGCCAGCAGCTTAGGGACAGCCTCTGGAAACACCATATATTTT CASSLGTASGNTIYF TRBJ1-3 . . TRBV7-9
TGTGCCATCAGTACCGGGACTAGCGATTACAATGAGCAGTTCTTC CAISTGTSDYNEQFF TRBJ2-1 many TRBD2 TRBV10-3
TGTGCCAGCAGTACCGTCGAGGATTTAACTAACTATGGCTACACCTTC CASSTVEDLTNYGYTF TRBJ1-2 . . TRBV6-6
TGCGCCAGCAGCTTGGTAAAAGGGACTAGCGGACTCCCCGGCACAGATACGCAGTATTTT CASSLVKGTSGLPGTDTQYF TRBJ2-3 . TRBD2 TRBV5-1
TGCGCCAGCAGCCGAGGCGGGGGGACTGAAGCTTTCTTT CASSRGGGTEAFF TRBJ1-1 . . TRBV4-3
TGTGCCAGCAGCCTCTACAGGGGAAGCGACGAGCAGTACTTC CASSLYRGSDEQYF TRBJ2-7 . TRBD1 TRBV2
TGTGCCAGCAGCCCGGGGACTAGCGGGGTCCAAGAGACCCAGTACTTC CASSPGTSGVQETQYF TRBJ2-5 . TRBD2 TRBV7-9
TGCGCCAGCAGCCGAGCTAGCGGGAGGGCGAACACCGGGGAGCTGTTTTTT CASSRASGRANTGELFF TRBJ2-2 . TRBD2 TRBV4-1
TGTGCCAGCAAGTGGACTAGCGGGAGTAGCACCGGGGAGCTGTTTTTT CASKWTSGSSTGELFF TRBJ2-2 . TRBD2 TRBV14
TGTGCCAGCAGCACAGGGGCAGATACGCAGTATTTT CASSTGADTQYF TRBJ2-3 once TRBD1 TRBV7-2
TGTGCCAGCAGCTTCAGAGCGGGAGCGGGAGAGACCCAGTACTTC CASSFRAGAGETQYF TRBJ2-5 . TRBD2 TRBV7-2
TGTGCCAGCAGCTTGACTAGTTATATAGAGACCCAGTACTTC CASSLTSYIETQYF TRBJ2-5 . . TRBV7-9
TGTGCCAGCAGCTTAGTCGGTACCGAATTGTACGAGCAGTACTTC CASSLVGTELYEQYF TRBJ2-7 once . TRBV11-3
TGCAGCGTTGAAGATCCGACAGGGATGAACACTGAAGCTTTCTTT CSVEDPTGMNTEAFF TRBJ1-1 . TRBD1 TRBV29-1
TGTGCCAGCAGTTTAACTAAGGCAGGGGGCGAGACCCAGTACTTC CASSLTKAGGETQYF TRBJ2-5 . TRBD1 TRBV28
TGTGCCTGGAGCAAGAAAGGGGGCACTAATGAAAAACTGTTTTTT CAWSKKGGTNEKLFF TRBJ1-4 . TRBD1 TRBV30
TGTGCCAGCAGCTCAAAATGGGGGAGGGCAAATACGCAGTATTTT CASSSKWGRANTQYF TRBJ2-3 . TRBD2 TRBV5-6
TGCGCCAGCCGATCCGGTCCTACCAGGGTTAATCAGCCCCAGCATTTT CASRSGPTRVNQPQHF TRBJ1-5 . . TRBV10-1
TGTGCCAGCAGCGTCCAAACTAGTTACGAGCAGTACTTC CASSVQTSYEQYF TRBJ2-7 . . TRBV11-3
TGTGCCAGCAGCGTAGATTCGGGCAGGGGGCGCGTCGCTGAAGCTTTCTTT CASSVDSGRGRVAEAFF TRBJ1-1 . TRBD1 TRBV9